This T cell receptor beta chain was found in a study of cytotoxic CD8 clonotypes in ibrutinib-treated CLL. Notes on this clone: Its specificity is not known.

Overall study findings and caveats: Clonality increased with ibrutinib response but returned toward baseline at progression. In comparison with age-matched healthy donors, baseline clonality was higher and tracked circulating CD8+ T-cell counts.

Assay: immunoSEQ multiplex PCR; the TCRdb copy retains only in-frame clones and omits some. The sample comprises roughly 180,000 clones, about 72% of which are singletons, and roughly an eighth rests with the top ten. The CDR3 length is 14 residues. The germline CDR1 and CDR2 sequences are KGHSH and LQKENI. Trimming stripped 7 bases from V and 1 base from J, with 10 bases between. This chain links TRBV18 with TRBJ2-2; D perhaps matches TRBD2 (5 bases). The receptor's source is a human donor with chronic lymphocytic leukemia. Material: PBMCs, obtained after 24 months of ibrutinib treatment. The CDR3 DNA sequence: TGTGCCAGCTTCCTAGCCGGGAACACCGGGGAGCTGTTTTTT. Its protein is CASFLAGNTGELFF.